The 15 T cell receptor beta chains listed next were all sequenced from one sample in a study of T-cell memory formation after mild COVID-19. TCRdb reanalysed the 5' RACE reads using MiXCR and keeps one entry per CDR3 protein. The sample holds around 190,000 distinct CDR3 sequences, approximately 17% seen once. Specimen: PBMCs or a T cell subset sorted from them (not recorded which). These TCRs come from a man between 18 and 29 years old who had mild COVID-19 (a few samples of this study predate the infection). Cell type and time point are not known.

This clonotype was seen only a few times. V and J are TRBV28 and TRBJ1-5; 7 bases are a match to TRBD1. The CDR3 has 13 amino acids. CDR1 and CDR2 (germline): MDHEN, SYDVKM. After removal of 8 bases from V and 3 bases from J, the junction contained 4 bases not matched to a gene. The CDR3 is CASFDRVNQPQHF. CDR3 DNA: TGTGCCAGCTTCGACAGGGTCAATCAGCCCCAGCATTTT.

There are a few counts of this clonotype. The CDR3 protein is CASSPRTVGSYEQYF. DNA for the CDR3: TGTGCCAGCAGCCCAAGGACAGTCGGATCCTACGAGCAGTACTTC. The chain combines TRBV7-6 with TRBJ2-7; maybe TRBD1 (6 bases). Trimming shortened V by 5 bases and J by 1 base, and 15 bases separated the two germline ends. This CDR3 spans 15 amino acids. Germline CDR1 reads SGHVS; CDR2 reads FNYEAQ.

The V call is TRBV7-9, the J call TRBJ2-7, with D perhaps given as TRBD1 or TRBD2 (5 bases each). V was trimmed by 5 bases and J by 0 bases, leaving 11 bases between them. Germline V gives CDR1 SEHNR, CDR2 FQNEAQ (reference sequence). The CDR3 consists of 14 residues. The CDR3 loop reads CASSAFGASYEQYF. In nucleotides, the CDR3 is TGTGCCAGCAGCGCCTTCGGGGCCTCCTACGAGCAGTACTTC.

V gene TRBV12-3 or TRBV12-4 combines with J gene TRBJ2-2; the D is unclear. V gave up 6 bases and J gave up 10 bases, with 12 bases separating them. The CDR3 is 12 amino acids. DNA for the CDR3: TGTGCCAGCAGCCCCCTATCTGAGGAGCTGTTTTTT. This gives the protein CASSPLSEELFF.

This clonotype was counted many times. The V gene is TRBV6-6, the J gene TRBJ2-1, with 11 nucleotides matching TRBD2. In germline, CDR1 is MNHNY, CDR2 SVGAGI (reference sequence). V shed 4 bases, J shed 7 bases, and the junction held 12 bases outside the gene matches. The CDR3 covers 17 residues. CDR3 region: CASSSPPTSGALNEQFF. Here the CDR3 DNA reads TGTGCCAGCAGTTCCCCTCCGACTAGCGGGGCCCTTAATGAGCAGTTCTTC.

This chain joins TRBV6-4 and TRBJ1-2; TRBD1 matches at 7 bases. The J segment lost 0 bases and the V segment lost 5 bases, leaving 15 bases of the junction unmatched. The CDR3 length is 18 residues. Looked up from germline, CDR1 is MRHNA and CDR2 is SNTAGT. The CDR3 sequence is CASSPQGGSKLANYGYTF. CDR3 DNA sequence: TGTGCCAGCAGTCCCCAGGGGGGCTCCAAATTAGCTAACTATGGCTACACCTTC.

The chain combines TRBV7-3 with TRBJ1-6, with D tentatively TRBD1 (5 bases). CDR1 SGHTA and CDR2 FQGTGA come from the germline V gene. Trimming shortened V by 2 bases and J by 3 bases, and 8 bases separated the two germline ends. The CDR3 has 15 amino acids. CDR3 protein: CASSLGTGYNSPLHF. As DNA, the CDR3 is TGTGCCAGCAGCTTAGGGACGGGCTATAATTCACCCCTCCACTTT.

The chain is built from TRBV6-2 or TRBV6-3 and TRBJ2-1; a weak D match, TRBD2 (5 bases). CDR1 and CDR2 (germline): MNHEY, SVGEGT. This CDR3 region has 11 residues. This CDR3 is CGTLRLNEQFF. The DNA of the CDR3 is TGTGGGACTTTGAGGTTGAATGAGCAGTTCTTC.

This clonotype has more than one count but fewer than ten. The V and J genes are TRBV12-3 or TRBV12-4 and TRBJ1-2; D gene uncertain. V lost 2 bases, J lost 5 bases, and 9 bases lay in between. The CDR3 length is 13 residues. This chain's CDR3 is CASSLQAGYGYTF. In nucleotides, the CDR3 is TGTGCCAGCAGTTTACAAGCTGGGTATGGCTACACCTTC.

This clonotype was observed a few times. This sequence joins TRBV30 and TRBJ1-1; D is possibly TRBD1 (6 bases). The CDR3 totals 13 residues. Germline V gives CDR1 GTSNPN, CDR2 SVGIG (reference sequence). Trimming took 6 bases from V and 7 from J, leaving 18 bases between them. The CDR3 here is CACVRGAGGEAFF. CDR3 sequence (DNA): TGTGCCTGTGTCAGGGGAGCAGGCGGTGAAGCTTTCTTT.

This rearrangement joins TRBV20-1 to TRBJ1-3, with 11 bases lining up with TRBD1. The length of the CDR3 is 13 residues. After removal of 6 bases from V and 8 bases from J, the junction contained 6 bases not matched to a gene. CDR1 DFQATT and CDR2 SNEGSKA come from the germline V gene (reference sequence). The CDR3 DNA reads as TGCAGTGCCAGGGACAGGGGGATAGACACCATATATTTT. Its protein is CSARDRGIDTIYF.

In this sample, this clonotype turned up once. V and J are TRBV29-1 and TRBJ1-1; D remains unclear. Trimming cost V 4 bases and J 2 bases, with 11 bases left between them. The CDR3 is made up of 13 amino acids. Germline lookup yields CDR1 SQVTM and CDR2 ANQGSEA. CDR3 sequence: CSVATRFNTEAFF. CDR3 nucleotides: TGCAGCGTTGCGACCCGATTTAACACTGAAGCTTTCTTT.

This clonotype has only a few counts. The genes are TRBV7-9 and TRBJ1-3; D unclear. CDR1 and CDR2 from the germline V gene are SEHNR and FQNEAQ (reference sequence). Trimming took off 2 bases at V and 0 bases at J, with 5 bases between the two ends. The CDR3 covers 14 residues. The DNA for the CDR3 is TGTGCCAGCAGCTTAACAGTCTCTGGAAACACCATATATTTT. It specifies CASSLTVSGNTIYF.

This chain uses TRBV11-2 with TRBJ1-2; TRBD1 agrees at 7 bases. The CDR3 consists of 16 residues. The ends lost 5 bases at V and 2 bases at J; junction bases unmatched: 11. Germline V gene lookup returns CDR1 SGHAT and CDR2 FQNNGV. The CDR3 region has the DNA TGTGCCAGCAGCCCGTTTTACAGGGGTAGAAACTATGGCTACACCTTC. Protein: CASSPFYRGRNYGYTF.

In this sample, this clonotype turned up many times. The rearrangement uses TRBV7-3 and TRBJ2-3, with unresolved D. This CDR3 is 13 amino acids long. Trimming removed 1 base from V and 5 bases from J, with 7 bases in between. Germline lookup yields CDR1 SGHTA and CDR2 FQGTGA. This chain's CDR3 is CASSLSPRDTQYF. In nucleotides, the CDR3 is TGTGCCAGCAGCTTAAGCCCCAGAGATACGCAGTATTTT.